In this sample, the clone carrying this T cell receptor (beta chain) is medium-sized. The antigen is undetermined. Reliance was placed on clinical symptoms, serum thyroxine, TRAb, thyroid ultrasound and orbital computed tomography for diagnosis. The CDR3 spans 14 residues. V shed 0 bases and J shed 2 bases, with 11 bases lying between them. In germline, CDR1 is SQVTM, CDR2 ANQGSEA. This entry belongs to a study of Graves' ophthalmopathy and Graves' hyperthyroidism. The study, taken as a whole, reports: Classification of ophthalmopathy versus stable hyperthyroidism by a 13-signature model yielded 85% to 90% sensitivity and around 80% specificity. In predicting ophthalmopathy progression, the model reached about 71% sensitivity and 72.22% specificity. In blood appeared most of the expanded thyroid clonotypes whose frequency exceeded 0.001.

TCR beta CDR3 regions were amplified from RNA transcripts. Investigators did first-round RT-PCR with HTBI primers, then second-round multiplex PCR. TCRdb re-derived calls from the multiplex PCR reads in MiXCR, one entry per CDR3 protein. The sample has 45,000 to 60,000 distinct CDR3 sequences, under 55% seen once. V usage is TRBV29-1 and J usage is TRBJ2-7; unclear D gene. Sequenced material: peripheral blood. This TCR derives from an adult woman with Graves' ophthalmopathy. DNA of the CDR3: TGCAGCGTTGAAGACAGGTCTTCCCCCTACGAGCAGTACTTC. Translation gives CSVEDRSSPYEQYF.